This TCR beta chain was observed in a study of blood T cell repertoires in COVID-19. Study-level background: Both acute and convalescent COVID-19 samples were obtained from the United States, Italy and Spain. T cells, B-cell-depleted T cells, or PBMCs provided the cDNA or gDNA that served as material.

Sequencing was performed with immunoSEQ multiplex PCR; in TCRdb, only in-frame clones are kept and a portion is missing. Here the sample spans a few hundred thousand clones, 75% to 90% being singletons. V shed 2 bases and J shed 8 bases, with 9 bases lying between them. The CDR3 contains 12 residues. Germline loops: CDR1 LGHNA, CDR2 YNFKEQ. The rearrangement links TRBV4-2 to TRBJ1-1, with D unresolved. Sequenced: peripheral blood. This clonotype was sampled from a human donor in a cohort sampled during active COVID-19. The CDR3 nucleotides read TGTGCCAGCAGCCAAACACCCCGAGAAGCTTTCTTT. Translating gives CASSQTPREAFF.